This entry is about one T cell receptor beta chain. These data originate in a study of shared T cell receptors in the human thymus. After removal of 1 base from V and 3 bases from J, the junction contained 1 base not matched to a gene. This CDR3 has 14 amino acids. CDR1 is SSHAT and CDR2 is FNYEAQ in the germline V gene (reference sequence). Profiling relied on immunoSEQ multiplex PCR, and the TCRdb table lists in-frame clones only, not all of them. This table holds over 450,000 clones, about 80% found once. These data were likewise used in another study, on human thymus T cells. That investigation notes: As related research reported, thymic repertoires overlapped highly among unrelated individuals.

This receptor was taken from a boy in the first two years of life with a congenital heart defect. The source material was thymocytes. V gene TRBV7-7 combines with J gene TRBJ2-7; 9 positions match TRBD2. In nucleotides, the CDR3 is TGTGCCAGCAGCTTAGATAGCGGGAGCTACGAGCAGTACTTC. Amino acid sequence: CASSLDSGSYEQYF.